The sequence of this T cell receptor (beta chain) was determined in a study of PD-1 and CTLA-4 blockade in melanoma (dated by TCRdb to the early 2020s). Regarding the study in general: In patients with melanoma, the study measured the effects of PD-1 blockade versus CTLA-4 blockade on the melanoma-reactive CD8 T cell response.

The library was obtained by the immunoSEQ multiplex PCR assay. Here the immuneACCESS table is served through TCRdb, limited to in-frame sequences with V and J called. Missing clones are a known gap in these copies; in checked studies unresolved V genes cover under half, and the rest lacks a known reason. This sample lists 15,000 to 20,000 clones; around 70% were detected once. More than 15% of the sample comes from the top ten. The CDR3 runs 15 residues from the cysteine to the phenylalanine. The retained sequence is limited to the CDR3, 45 bases, with the frame set at the first base. The trim is 1 base for V and 2 bases for J, with a gap of 10 bases between the germline ends. The germline V gene (reference sequence) yields SEHNR for CDR1 and FQNEAQ for CDR2. This clone was observed once. The target of this receptor is not known. Base quality data are lacking; no much larger clone is found one base away.

The V and J segments used are TRBV7-9 and TRBJ2-3; no D gene can be assigned with confidence. Specimen: CD8+ T cells from peripheral blood, collected before anti-PD-1 treatment. This TCR came from a human donor with melanoma. The CDR3 amino acid sequence is: CASSLGVTSTDTQYF. The sequence in DNA is TGTGCCAGCAGCTTAGGGGTTACGTCCACAGATACGCAGTATTTT.